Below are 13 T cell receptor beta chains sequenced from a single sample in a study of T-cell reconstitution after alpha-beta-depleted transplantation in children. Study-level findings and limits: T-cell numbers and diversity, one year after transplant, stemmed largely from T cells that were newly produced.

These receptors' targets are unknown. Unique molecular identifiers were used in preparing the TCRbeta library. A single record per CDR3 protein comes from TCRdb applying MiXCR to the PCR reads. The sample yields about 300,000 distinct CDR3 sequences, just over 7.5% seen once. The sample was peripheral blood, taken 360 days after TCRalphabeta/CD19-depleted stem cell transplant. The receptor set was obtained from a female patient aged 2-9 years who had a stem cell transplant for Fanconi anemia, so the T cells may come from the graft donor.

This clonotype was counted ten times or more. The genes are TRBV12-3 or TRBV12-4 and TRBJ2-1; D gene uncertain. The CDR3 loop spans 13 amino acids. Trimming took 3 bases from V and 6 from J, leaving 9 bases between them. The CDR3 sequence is CASSFFSGNEQFF. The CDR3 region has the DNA TGTGCCAGCAGTTTTTTTTCGGGCAATGAGCAGTTCTTC.

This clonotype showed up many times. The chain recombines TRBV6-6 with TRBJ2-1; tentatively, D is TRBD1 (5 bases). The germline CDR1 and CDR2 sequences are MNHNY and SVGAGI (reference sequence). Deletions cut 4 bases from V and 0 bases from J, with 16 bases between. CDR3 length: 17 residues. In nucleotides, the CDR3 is TGTGCCAGCAGTTCCCACCCAACAGGTTCCTCCTACAATGAGCAGTTCTTC. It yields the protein CASSSHPTGSSYNEQFF.

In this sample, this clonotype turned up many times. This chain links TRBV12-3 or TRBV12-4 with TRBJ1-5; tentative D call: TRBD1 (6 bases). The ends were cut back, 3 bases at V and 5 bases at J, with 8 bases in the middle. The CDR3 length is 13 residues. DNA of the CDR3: TGTGCCAGCAGTTTGGACAGCTATCAGCCCCAGCATTTT. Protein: CASSLDSYQPQHF.

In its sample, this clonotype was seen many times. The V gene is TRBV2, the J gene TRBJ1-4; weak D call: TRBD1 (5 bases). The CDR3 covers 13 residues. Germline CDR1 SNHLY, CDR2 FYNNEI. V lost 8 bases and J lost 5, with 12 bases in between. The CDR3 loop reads CASVRQPNEKLFF. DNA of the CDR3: TGTGCCAGCGTGAGACAGCCGAATGAAAAACTGTTTTTT.

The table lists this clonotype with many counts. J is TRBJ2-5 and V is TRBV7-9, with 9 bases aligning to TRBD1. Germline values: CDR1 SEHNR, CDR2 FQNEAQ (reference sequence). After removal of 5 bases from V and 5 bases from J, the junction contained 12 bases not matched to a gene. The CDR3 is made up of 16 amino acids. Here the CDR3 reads CASSRNTGGVGETQYF. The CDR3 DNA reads TGTGCCAGCAGCAGGAATACAGGGGGCGTCGGGGAGACCCAGTACTTC.

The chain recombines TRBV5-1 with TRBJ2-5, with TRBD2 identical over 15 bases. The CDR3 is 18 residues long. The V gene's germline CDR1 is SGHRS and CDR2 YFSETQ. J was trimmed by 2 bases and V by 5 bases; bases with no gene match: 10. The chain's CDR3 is CASRTGLAGGPLQETQYF. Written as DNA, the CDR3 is TGCGCCAGCAGAACTGGACTAGCGGGAGGGCCGTTACAAGAGACCCAGTACTTC.

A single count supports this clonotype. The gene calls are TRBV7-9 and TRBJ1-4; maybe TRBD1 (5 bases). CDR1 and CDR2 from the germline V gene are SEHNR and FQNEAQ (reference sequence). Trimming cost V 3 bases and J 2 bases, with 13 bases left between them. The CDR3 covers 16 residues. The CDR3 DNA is TGTGCCAGCAGCTTCGGCAGGGTCGTTACTAATGAAAAACTGTTTTTT. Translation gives CASSFGRVVTNEKLFF.

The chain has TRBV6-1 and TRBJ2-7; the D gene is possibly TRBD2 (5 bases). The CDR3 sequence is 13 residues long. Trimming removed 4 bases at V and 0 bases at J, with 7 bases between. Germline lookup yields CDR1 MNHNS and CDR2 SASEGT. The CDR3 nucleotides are TGTGCCAGCAGTGGGACTGGCTCCTACGAGCAGTACTTC. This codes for CASSGTGSYEQYF.

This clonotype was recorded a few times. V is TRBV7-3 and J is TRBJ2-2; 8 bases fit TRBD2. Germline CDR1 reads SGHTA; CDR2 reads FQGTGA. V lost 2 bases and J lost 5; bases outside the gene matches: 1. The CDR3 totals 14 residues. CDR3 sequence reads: CASSLERGTGELFF. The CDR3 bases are TGTGCCAGCAGCTTAGAGCGGGGGACCGGGGAGCTGTTTTTT. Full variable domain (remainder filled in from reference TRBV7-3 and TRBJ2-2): GAGVSQTPSNKVTEKGKYVELRCDPISGHTALYWYRQSLGQGPEFLIYFQGTGAADDSGLPNDRFFAVRPEGSVSTLKIQRTERGDSAVYLCASSLERGTGELFFGEGSRLTVL.

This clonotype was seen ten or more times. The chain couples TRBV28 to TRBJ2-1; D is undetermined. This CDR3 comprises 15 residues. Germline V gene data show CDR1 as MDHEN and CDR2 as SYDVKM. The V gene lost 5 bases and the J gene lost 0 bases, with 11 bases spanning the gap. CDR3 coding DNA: TGTGCCAGCAGTAAACAACAGAGCTCCTACAATGAGCAGTTCTTC. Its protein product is CASSKQQSSYNEQFF.

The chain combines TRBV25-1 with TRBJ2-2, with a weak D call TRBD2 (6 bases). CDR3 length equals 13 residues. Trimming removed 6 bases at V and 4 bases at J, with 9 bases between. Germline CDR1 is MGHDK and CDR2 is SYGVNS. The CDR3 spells CASREEGTGELFF. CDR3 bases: TGTGCCAGCAGGGAGGAGGGCACCGGGGAGCTGTTTTTT.

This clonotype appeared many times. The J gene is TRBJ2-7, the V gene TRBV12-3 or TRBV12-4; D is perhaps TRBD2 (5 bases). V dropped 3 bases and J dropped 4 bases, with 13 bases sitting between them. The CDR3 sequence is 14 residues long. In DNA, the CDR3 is TGTGCCAGCAGTTTTAGCGCTCCTCATTACGAGCAGTACTTC. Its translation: CASSFSAPHYEQYF.

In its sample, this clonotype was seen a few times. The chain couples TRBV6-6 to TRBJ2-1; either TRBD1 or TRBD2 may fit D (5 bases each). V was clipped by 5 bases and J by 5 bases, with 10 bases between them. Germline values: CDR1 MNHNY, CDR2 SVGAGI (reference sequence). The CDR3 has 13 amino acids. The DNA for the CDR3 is TGTGCCAGCAGTCTGGGGGTTGACAATGAGCAGTTCTTC. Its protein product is CASSLGVDNEQFF.